The source of this TCR beta chain is a study of blood T cell repertoires in COVID-19. Across the study: Spain, Italy and the United States supplied samples that represented acute and convalescent COVID-19. In each case, the material was cDNA or gDNA derived from T cells, B-cell-depleted T cells, or PBMCs.

The CDR3 is 19 amino acids. Germline V gene lookup returns CDR1 MGHRA and CDR2 YSYEKL. V was pared by 1 base and J by 0 bases, with 16 bases between. Per the original data handling: Amplification from reference gene primers served as the basis for estimated nucleated cell counts. TCRdb's table, derived via immunoSEQ multiplex PCR, lists solely in-frame clones and lacks some. V and J calls plus clone size are reproduced from that table; the DNA served to infer D and trimming. The sample contains 60,000 to 85,000 clones, approximately 92% of which appear only once. The sample consisted of peripheral blood. The sequence derives from a woman between 45 and 60 years old with active COVID-19. The chain recombines TRBV4-1 with TRBJ2-6; D not resolved. This CDR3 reads CASSQVAEFPFSGANVLTF. The CDR3 DNA reads as TGCGCCAGCAGCCAAGTGGCGGAGTTCCCCTTCTCTGGGGCCAACGTCCTGACTTTC.